Listed here are 25 T cell receptor beta chains from one sample, sequenced in a study of naive and memory T cell subsets. Two oligonucleotides, mixed equimolar, formed the beta constant-region primer covering TRBC1 and TRBC2. Four rounds of PCR amplified the ligated cDNA using nested alpha and beta constant-region primers plus SP2. TCRdb re-derived calls from the UMI-ligation and nested PCR reads in MiXCR, one entry per CDR3 protein. The table has around 140,000 distinct CDR3 sequences, approximately 22% seen once. Study findings and constraints: Naive repertoires, especially CD8, held a few larger clonotypes, possibly memory cells re-expressing CD45RA.

For these receptors, no antigen is known. Material: naive CD4+ T cells from blood. The receptors come from a human donor in good health.

This clonotype was seen a handful of times. The gene calls are TRBV7-2 and TRBJ2-2; D unclear. Trimming stripped 5 bases from V and 4 bases from J, with 11 bases between. The germline gives CDR1 SGHTA, CDR2 FQGNSA. The CDR3 length is 14 residues. The CDR3 sequence is CASSAASLTGELFF. DNA for the CDR3: TGTGCCAGCAGCGCCGCATCCCTCACCGGGGAGCTGTTTTTT.

V is TRBV20-1 and J is TRBJ2-7; D is undetermined. Germline V gene sequence: CDR1 DFQATT, CDR2 SNEGSKA (reference sequence). V lost 6 bases to trimming and J lost 5 bases, with 14 bases between them. The CDR3 has 12 amino acids. This CDR3 is CSALPTVNEQYF. The CDR3 region has the DNA TGCAGTGCCCTACCGACTGTGAACGAGCAGTACTTC.

This clonotype showed up just a few times. The chain carries TRBV28 and TRBJ2-7; 9 bases fit TRBD1. The CDR3 totals 15 residues. The V segment lost 6 bases and the J segment 3 bases; nucleotides outside the gene matches: 9. Germline V gives CDR1 MDHEN, CDR2 SYDVKM. CDR3 in DNA: TGTGCCAGCAGCCCTAGAACAGGGGGCGACTACGAGCAGTACTTC. Translated, it gives CASSPRTGGDYEQYF.

This clonotype has more than one count but fewer than ten. CDR3: CASSGRTGTRLREQYF. In DNA, the CDR3 is TGTGCCAGCAGTGGCCGGACAGGGACTCGTCTACGGGAGCAGTACTTC. The gene calls are TRBV6-2 or TRBV6-3 and TRBJ2-7; 8 nucleotides match TRBD1. The J segment lost 7 bases and the V segment lost 5 bases, leaving 16 bases of the junction unmatched. Germline V gene lookup returns CDR1 MNHEY and CDR2 SVGEGT. The CDR3 runs to 16 residues.

This clonotype turned up a few times. The J gene is TRBJ2-1, the V gene TRBV28; possible D gene TRBD2, 7 bases. This CDR3 is built from 13 residues. V lost 5 bases and J 10 bases, leaving 15 bases between the germline ends. CDR1 is MDHEN, CDR2 SYDVKM, per germline. The CDR3 sequence: CASSGGPGGEQFF. In DNA, the CDR3 is TGTGCCAGCAGTGGGGGACCGGGGGGCGAGCAGTTCTTC.

The sample holds a few counts of this clonotype. This sequence joins TRBV7-2 and TRBJ2-5, with 12 positions matching TRBD1. The CDR3 is made up of 18 amino acids. Unmatched junction bases numbered 10, after V lost 4 bases and J lost 1 base. Germline V gene sequence: CDR1 SGHTA, CDR2 FQGNSA. Written as DNA, the CDR3 is TGTGCCAGCAGCTCCGGGACAGGGGGCTTTGGACGCCAAGAGACCCAGTACTTC. Amino acid sequence: CASSSGTGGFGRQETQYF.

The chain links TRBV27 to TRBJ2-1; 8 bases match TRBD1. The CDR3 totals 15 residues. Losses at the gene ends were 5 bases for V and 2 bases for J; bases not matched to a gene: 5. CDR1 is MNHEY, CDR2 SMNVEV, per germline (reference sequence). The CDR3 loop reads CASSLQGATYNEQFF. CDR3 nucleotide sequence: TGTGCCAGCAGTCTGCAGGGGGCAACCTACAATGAGCAGTTCTTC.

The chain combines TRBV12-3 or TRBV12-4 with TRBJ2-7; D is perhaps TRBD2 (6 bases). With 7 bases removed from V and 1 base from J, the gap between germline ends came to 14 bases. The CDR3 length is 14 residues. This chain's CDR3 is CASTFAGRSYEQYF. The CDR3 DNA reads as TGTGCCAGCACCTTCGCCGGGAGATCCTACGAGCAGTACTTC.

This clonotype was seen a handful of times. The J gene is TRBJ1-1, the V gene TRBV5-5, with D hard to call. Germline loops: CDR1 SGHKS, CDR2 YYEKEE (reference sequence). The V and J ends lost 2 bases and 8 bases respectively, with 10 bases between them. The CDR3 contains 12 residues. CDR3 amino acids: CASSFWQQEAFF. CDR3 DNA sequence: TGTGCCAGCAGCTTCTGGCAGCAGGAAGCTTTCTTT.

This clonotype was recorded a few times. V is TRBV28 and J is TRBJ2-7; 8 nucleotides align to TRBD1. Germline CDR1 reads MDHEN; CDR2 reads SYDVKM. The ends lost 5 bases at V and 2 bases at J; junction bases unmatched: 8. The length of the CDR3 is 15 residues. CDR3: CASSAGTGGAYEQYF. CDR3 DNA: TGTGCCAGCAGTGCCGGGACAGGAGGGGCCTACGAGCAGTACTTC.

This sequence joins TRBV29-1 and TRBJ2-1; unclear D gene. The CDR3 is 12 amino acids. Trimming cost V 5 bases and J 3 bases, with 8 bases left between them. Germline V gene lookup returns CDR1 SQVTM and CDR2 ANQGSEA. The DNA of the CDR3 is TGCAGCGTTTACGCCAGCTACAATGAGCAGTTCTTC. This sequence encodes CSVYASYNEQFF.

V usage is TRBV20-1 and J usage is TRBJ2-3, with D uncertain. Between the trimmed V and J ends, which lost 6 bases and 1 base, there was a span of 5 bases. Germline assignment: CDR1 DFQATT and CDR2 SNEGSKA (reference sequence). CDR3 length: 11 amino acids. The CDR3 loop reads CSARGTDTQYF. CDR3 sequence (DNA): TGCAGTGCCCGGGGCACAGATACGCAGTATTTT.

The rearrangement links TRBV25-1 to TRBJ1-6; 7 bases align to TRBD1. J gave up 5 bases and V 6 bases, and 7 bases lay outside the gene matches. CDR1 and CDR2 from the germline V gene are MGHDK and SYGVNS. CDR3 length: 15 amino acids. CDR3 DNA: TGTGCCAGCAGCTTACAGGGGAGGGATAATTCACCCCTCCACTTT. Protein sequence: CASSLQGRDNSPLHF. The whole variable domain, filled in from reference TRBV25-1 and TRBJ1-6, reads EADIYQTPRYLVIGTGKKITLECSQTMGHDKMYWYQQDPGMELHLIHYSYGVNSTEKGDLSSESTVSRIRTEHFPLTLESARPSHTSQYLCASSLQGRDNSPLHFGNGTRLTVT.

This clonotype has only a few counts. V gene TRBV20-1 combines with J gene TRBJ2-1, with no clear D. V was cut by 1 base and J by 4 bases, with 8 bases left in between. Germline CDR1 DFQATT, CDR2 SNEGSKA (reference sequence). This CDR3 comprises 13 residues. The CDR3 DNA reads as TGCAGTGCTAGAGCGCGGTTTTACAATGAGCAGTTCTTC. It codes for CSARARFYNEQFF.

At least ten counts were recorded for this clonotype. V usage is TRBV24-1 and J usage is TRBJ2-3; D is unresolved. V lost 2 bases and J 4 bases, leaving 12 bases between the germline ends. CDR3 size: 15 residues. The germline CDR1 and CDR2 sequences are KGHDR and SFDVKD. CDR3 DNA: TGTGCCACCAGTGATTCGGCCTCAACCCCAGATACGCAGTATTTT. This sequence encodes CATSDSASTPDTQYF.

The chain has TRBV5-4 and TRBJ2-3; weak D call: TRBD2 (5 bases). CDR1 SGHNT and CDR2 YYREEE come from the germline V gene (reference sequence). The germline V and J ends were trimmed by 1 base and 2 bases, with 8 bases remaining between them. This CDR3 spans 14 amino acids. CDR3 in DNA: TGTGCCAGCAGCTTGAGCGGATTCACAGATACGCAGTATTTT. Amino acid sequence: CASSLSGFTDTQYF.

This chain connects TRBV7-2 to TRBJ2-7; TRBD2 matches at 11 bases. The CDR3 runs 16 residues. The germline V gene has CDR1 SGHTA and CDR2 FQGNSA. J was trimmed by 0 bases and V by 1 base; bases with no gene match: 2. The CDR3 spells CASSLGGLAASYEQYF. Here the CDR3 DNA reads TGTGCCAGCAGCTTAGGGGGACTAGCGGCCTCCTACGAGCAGTACTTC.

The rearrangement joins TRBV5-1 to TRBJ2-7; no definite D call. Germline-derived CDR1 and CDR2 are SGHRS and YFSETQ. V lost 4 bases, J lost 4 bases, and 12 bases lay in between. This CDR3 has 13 amino acids. The CDR3 spells CASSRSSGYEQYF. CDR3 DNA: TGCGCCAGCAGCCGTTCCTCCGGGTACGAGCAGTACTTC.

This clonotype came up a few times. The chain links TRBV6-2 or TRBV6-3 to TRBJ2-1; D assignment may be TRBD1 or TRBD2 (5 bases each). Germline V gene sequence: CDR1 MNHEY, CDR2 SVGEGT. The CDR3 totals 15 residues. V lost 2 bases, J lost 6 bases, and 14 bases lay in between. CDR3 sequence reads: CASSYEGIPVNEQFF. The CDR3 DNA reads as TGTGCCAGCAGTTACGAGGGGATACCCGTCAATGAGCAGTTCTTC.

This clonotype was found many times. The chain combines TRBV19 with TRBJ2-1; possible D gene TRBD2, 6 bases. The CDR3 extends over 14 amino acids. V was trimmed by 3 bases and J by 10 bases, leaving 16 bases between them. Germline V gene sequence: CDR1 LNHDA, CDR2 SQIVND (reference sequence). The DNA of the CDR3 is TGTGCCAGTAGTATTTCGGGGGTAGTGCAGGAGCAGTTCTTC. Protein: CASSISGVVQEQFF.

The chain couples TRBV4-1 to TRBJ2-3; 8 nucleotides match TRBD1. The CDR3 contains 15 residues. Germline loops: CDR1 MGHRA, CDR2 YSYEKL. Trimming at V came to 0 bases and at J to 5 bases, leaving 4 bases not matched to a gene. This chain's CDR3 is CASSQEGTGIDTQYF. The CDR3 DNA sequence: TGCGCCAGCAGCCAAGAAGGGACAGGAATAGATACGCAGTATTTT.

This clonotype was seen a handful of times. The chain recombines TRBV4-1 with TRBJ1-1, with a weak D call TRBD1 (6 bases). The CDR3 spans 14 residues. Trimming shortened V by 1 base and J by 2 bases, and 8 bases separated the two germline ends. Germline CDR1 is MGHRA and CDR2 is YSYEKL. CDR3 protein: CASSQGTANTEAFF. The DNA for the CDR3 is TGCGCCAGCAGCCAAGGGACAGCCAACACTGAAGCTTTCTTT.

This clonotype was picked up a small number of times. V usage is TRBV7-9 and J usage is TRBJ1-3; D call uncertain. Trimming pared 2 bases from V and 2 bases from J, leaving 4 bases between. CDR1 and CDR2 (germline): SEHNR, FQNEAQ (reference sequence). This CDR3 is 13 amino acids long. The CDR3 loop is CASSLTTGNTIYF. DNA for the CDR3: TGTGCCAGCAGCTTAACAACTGGAAACACCATATATTTT.

This clonotype was recorded a few times. CDR3 nucleotides: TGTGCCAGCAGTCCCAGCGGGAGGCAAATTAAAGAGACCCAGTACTTC. This translates into CASSPSGRQIKETQYF. This sequence joins TRBV28 and TRBJ2-5, with 9 bases aligning to TRBD2. The germline CDR1 and CDR2 sequences are MDHEN and SYDVKM. The J segment lost 3 bases and the V segment lost 5 bases, leaving 10 bases of the junction unmatched. The CDR3 consists of 16 residues.

This clonotype was recorded a few times. V and J are TRBV7-9 and TRBJ2-7; 7 bases align to TRBD2. The CDR3 contains 14 residues. V trimming: 1 base; J trimming: 5 bases; junction bases outside the gene matches: 5. CDR1 SEHNR and CDR2 FQNEAQ come from the germline V gene (reference sequence). CDR3 amino acids: CASSLEAGVHEQYF. CDR3 nucleotides: TGTGCCAGCAGCTTAGAGGCGGGAGTCCACGAGCAGTACTTC.